One sample yielded the 16 T cell receptor beta chains listed below, sequenced in a study of cytomegalovirus exposure and HLA in healthy donors. 13 Jbeta primers and 60 Vbeta primers were used for the PCR. Method: immunoSEQ multiplex PCR; TCRdb's copy keeps in-frame clones and lacks some. There are 65,000 to 95,000 clones in the sample; 79% occur only once, and approximately 2.4% lies in the top ten. What was sequenced was PBMCs. The receptor set was obtained from a man in his thirties or forties in good health and CMV-seronegative.

The J gene is TRBJ1-1, the V gene TRBV6-1, with 8 positions matching TRBD1. The V gene end was trimmed by 7 bases and the J gene end by 2 bases; junction bases not matched to a gene: 6. The CDR3 spans 14 residues. CDR1 is MNHNS, CDR2 SASEGT, per germline. The CDR3 DNA is TGTGCCAGCAAAAGGACAGGGACCAACACTGAAGCTTTCTTT. This gives the protein CASKRTGTNTEAFF.

This clone was seen a few times. The chain uses TRBV2 and TRBJ2-6, with D possibly being TRBD1 (6 bases). Trimming stripped 6 bases from V and 6 bases from J, with 9 bases between. The length of the CDR3 is 13 residues. Germline V gene data show CDR1 as SNHLY and CDR2 as FYNNEI. In nucleotides, the CDR3 is TGTGCCAGCAGAACAGGGTTGGCCAACGTCCTGACTTTC. It encodes CASRTGLANVLTF.

This clone was observed a handful of times. The chain is built from TRBV10-3 and TRBJ2-1; 9 bases are shared with TRBD1. The CDR3 has 15 residues. The V gene's germline CDR1 is ENHRY and CDR2 SYGVKD. The trim removed 9 bases at V and 4 bases at J, leaving 10 bases unmatched. In DNA form, the CDR3 reads TGTGCCATGCGAGCAGGGGACAGGGATTACAATGAGCAGTTCTTC. Its translation is CAMRAGDRDYNEQFF.

The gene calls are TRBV30 and TRBJ1-4, with D possibly being TRBD1 (5 bases). The CDR3 sequence is 13 residues long. Per the germline V gene, CDR1 is GTSNPN and CDR2 is SVGIG (reference sequence). V lost 2 bases, J lost 8 bases, and 12 bases lay in between. DNA of the CDR3: TGTGCCTGGAGTTCGGGGCGGGACGAAAAACTGTTTTTT. As protein: CAWSSGRDEKLFF.

Only a few counts were recorded for this clone. The chain has TRBV27 and TRBJ1-1; D might be TRBD1 (6 bases). The CDR3 is 15 residues long. Germline CDR1 and CDR2: MNHEY and SMNVEV (reference sequence). V was pared by 4 bases and J by 0 bases, with 12 bases between. The CDR3 nucleotides read TGTGCCAGCAGTTCCGAGACAGGCGTGAACACTGAAGCTTTCTTT. This sequence encodes CASSSETGVNTEAFF.

V gene TRBV19 combines with J gene TRBJ1-2; 9 bases fit TRBD1. The germline V gene encodes CDR1 LNHDA and CDR2 SQIVND (reference sequence). This CDR3 contains 14 residues. The V gene end was trimmed by 5 bases and the J gene end by 3 bases; junction bases not matched to a gene: 4. In DNA form, the CDR3 reads TGTGCCAGTAGTCACAGGGGGCGCGACTATGGCTACACCTTC. The encoded protein is CASSHRGRDYGYTF.

Concerning this clone itself: At one end the junction does not follow the germline gene, possibly because of a read error. J is TRBJ2-1 and V is TRBV7-9; perhaps TRBD1 as D (6 bases). This CDR3 is built from 12 residues. Germline CDR1 reads SEHNR; CDR2 reads FQNEAQ (reference sequence). This CDR3 is CSSSLGRGEQFF. For the CDR3, the DNA is TGTTCCAGCAGCTTAGGCAGGGGTGAGCAGTTCTTC.

The chain uses TRBV9 and TRBJ2-3, with D maybe TRBD1 (6 bases). The V and J ends lost 4 bases and 0 bases respectively, with 12 bases between them. There are 15 residues in the CDR3. The V gene's germline CDR1 is SGDLS and CDR2 YYNGEE. The CDR3, as DNA: TGTGCCAGCAGCATACAGGGATATAGCACAGATACGCAGTATTTT. Amino acids: CASSIQGYSTDTQYF.

This clone appeared a single time. The rearrangement joins TRBV7-2 to TRBJ2-3; the match to TRBD2 covers 7 bases. CDR3 size: 14 residues. V shed 0 bases and J 5 bases; nucleotides not matched to a gene: 2. Germline V gene lookup returns CDR1 SGHTA and CDR2 FQGNSA. The CDR3, as DNA: TGTGCCAGCAGCTTAGCGGGAGGGAAAGATACGCAGTATTTT. This encodes CASSLAGGKDTQYF.

The CDR3 loop reads CASSLARVQPQHF. For the CDR3, the DNA is TGTGCCAGCAGTTTAGCCAGGGTTCAGCCCCAGCATTTT. The rearrangement joins TRBV28 to TRBJ1-5; TRBD1 is a possible D gene (5 bases). V was pared by 2 bases and J by 6 bases, with 8 bases between. The CDR3 sequence is 13 residues long. Germline lookup yields CDR1 MDHEN and CDR2 SYDVKM.

The CDR3 reads CASSAGQGLREQYF. Written as DNA, the CDR3 is TGCGCCAGCAGCGCGGGACAGGGGCTCCGTGAGCAGTACTTC. The V call is TRBV5-1, the J call TRBJ2-7; TRBD1 matches 10 bases. This CDR3 is built from 14 residues. CDR1 is SGHRS, CDR2 YFSETQ, per germline. J lost 7 bases, V lost 4 bases, and 8 bases had no gene match.

This chain joins TRBV28 and TRBJ2-1, with 8 positions matching TRBD2. CDR3 length equals 16 residues. The germline gives CDR1 MDHEN, CDR2 SYDVKM. With V trimmed by 4 bases and J by 7 bases, 12 bases remained unmatched. CDR3: CASSSPYERERNEQFF. CDR3 DNA sequence: TGTGCCAGCAGTTCCCCGTACGAGCGGGAGCGGAATGAGCAGTTCTTC.

CDR3 sequence (DNA): TGTGCCAGCAGCAAAGGGTGGCGGGAACGGATGCTCAACACCGGGGAGCTGTTTTTT. It translates to CASSKGWRERMLNTGELFF. The chain has TRBV7-9 and TRBJ2-2, with a tentative D call TRBD2 (6 bases). The CDR3 runs 19 residues. Germline loops: CDR1 SEHNR, CDR2 FQNEAQ (reference sequence). With 5 bases removed from V and 2 bases from J, the gap between germline ends came to 24 bases.

The chain combines TRBV7-2 with TRBJ1-1, with a possible D match to TRBD1 (6 bases). Germline-derived CDR1 and CDR2 are SGHTA and FQGNSA. Trimming stripped 3 bases from V and 0 bases from J, with 14 bases between. This CDR3 contains 16 residues. CDR3 in DNA: TGTGCCAGCAGCTTGACGGGACAAGTCATGAACACTGAAGCTTTCTTT. It specifies CASSLTGQVMNTEAFF.

This chain uses TRBV14 with TRBJ2-5; 8 bases are shared with TRBD1. There are 15 residues in the CDR3. J was trimmed by 5 bases and V by 4 bases; bases with no gene match: 9. Germline-derived CDR1 and CDR2 are SGHDN and FVKESK. CDR3 amino acids: CASSPVDRARETQYF. The CDR3, as DNA: TGTGCCAGCAGCCCCGTGGACAGGGCGAGGGAGACCCAGTACTTC.

This clone was detected a few times. CDR3 nucleotides: TGTGCCAGCAGGAGCGGACAGGCACTCTACGAGCAGTACTTC. Protein product: CASRSGQALYEQYF. This chain connects TRBV6-5 to TRBJ2-7, with TRBD1 matching over 7 bases. The length of the CDR3 is 14 residues. Losses at the gene ends were 6 bases for V and 3 bases for J; bases not matched to a gene: 8. Germline CDR1 is MNHEY and CDR2 is SVGAGI.